The sequence of this T cell receptor (beta chain) was determined in a study of regulatory T cells in long-lasting Graves disease. V lost 4 bases and J lost 11, with 17 bases in between. Germline V gene data show CDR1 as MGHRA and CDR2 as YSYEKL. CDR3 length: 13 residues. This clonotype was counted only a few times. Time point specified: newly diagnosed GD, antithyroid drugs for less than 3 months. The TCR library was prepared using RNA isolated from PBMCs. Arm-PCR of CDR3 regions and iRepertoire HTBI primers were used to build TCR beta libraries. MiXCR was run by TCRdb on the multiplex PCR reads, yielding one entry per CDR3 protein. The data contain around 250,000 distinct CDR3 sequences, 15% to 20% of them singletons. This sample also appeared in a second study, on T cells in Graves' hyperthyroidism and ophthalmopathy.

The gene calls are TRBV4-1 and TRBJ1-1, with D tentatively TRBD1 (5 bases). This receptor was obtained from a woman younger than 45 with Graves disease. This material consisted of peripheral blood mononuclear cells (PBMCs), taken at new diagnosis, from a patient treated with antithyroid drugs. CDR3 protein: CASSPPPAGTAFF. Written as DNA, the CDR3 is TGCGCCAGCAGCCCCCCGCCGGCGGGGACGGCTTTCTTT.